This T cell receptor (beta chain) was identified during a study of shared clonotypes between healthy human individuals. Donors comprised only Caucasian adults living in Nashville, Tennessee. CD45RO+ cells plus CCR7-negative CD45RA+ TemRA cells formed CD8 memory. Trimming removed 0 bases at V and 0 bases at J, with 22 bases between. The CDR3 has 20 residues. Germline V gene data show CDR1 as SGDLS and CDR2 as YYNGEE. Libraries were prepared by immunoSEQ multiplex PCR; TCRdb keeps only in-frame clonotypes and omits some of them. This table holds around 370,000 clones, about 97% found once. Sample: memory CD8+ T cells sorted from blood. Noted subset: CD45RO+ cells pooled with CCR7-negative TemRA cells. The clonotype comes from a man aged 25-40 years in good health. The gene calls are TRBV9 and TRBJ1-5; D gene unclear. CDR3 DNA sequence: TGTGCCAGCAGCGTAGATAAGATGGCGGACGGAGACTATAGCAATCAGCCCCAGCATTTT. Protein sequence: CASSVDKMADGDYSNQPQHF.